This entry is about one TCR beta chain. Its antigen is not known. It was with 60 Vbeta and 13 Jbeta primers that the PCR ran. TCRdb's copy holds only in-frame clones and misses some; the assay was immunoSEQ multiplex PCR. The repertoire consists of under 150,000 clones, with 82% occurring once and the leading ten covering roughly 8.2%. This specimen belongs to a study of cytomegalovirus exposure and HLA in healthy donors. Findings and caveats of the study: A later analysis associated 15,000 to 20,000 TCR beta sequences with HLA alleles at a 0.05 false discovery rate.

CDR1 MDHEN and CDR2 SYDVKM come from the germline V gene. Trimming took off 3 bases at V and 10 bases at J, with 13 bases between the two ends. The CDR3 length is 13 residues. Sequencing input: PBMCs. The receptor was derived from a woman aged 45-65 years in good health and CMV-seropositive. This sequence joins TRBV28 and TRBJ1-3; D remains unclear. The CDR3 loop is CASSLDWVGTIYF. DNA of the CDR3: TGTGCCAGCAGTTTGGATTGGGTCGGGACCATATATTTT.